The T cell receptor beta chain described here comes from a study of blood T cells in healthy people across ages. A remark on this clonotype: The antigen is undetermined.

General study results and limits: The donors' CMV status was not determined, possibly confounding changes in expanded clonotypes.

Alongside a J-beta primer mix, a sample-barcoded 5' primer served in a second PCR lasting about 7 to 11 cycles. TCRdb independently ran MiXCR on the 5' RACE reads; one entry per CDR3 protein. Altogether some 670,000 distinct CDR3 sequences are present, over 40% being singletons, with the ten largest covering about 13%. Trimming took 6 bases from V and 5 from J, leaving 10 bases between them. CDR1 and CDR2 (germline): SQVTM, ANQGSEA. This CDR3 has 11 residues. The sequence derives from a woman of 80 years or more in good health. Input material: blood. V gene TRBV29-1 combines with J gene TRBJ1-2; no clear D. The CDR3 DNA reads as TGCAGCGTGGCATTTAGTTATGGCTACACCTTC. Protein product: CSVAFSYGYTF.